This T cell receptor beta chain was retrieved from a study of cytomegalovirus exposure and HLA in healthy donors. The validation cohort, a group of under 150 subjects, included the donors and was separate from the approximately 660-subject first cohort. Per germline, CDR1 MNHEY and CDR2 SMNVEV (reference sequence). V was clipped by 5 bases and J by 5 bases; unmatched bases: 10. The CDR3 totals 15 residues. Sequencing used immunoSEQ multiplex PCR; TCRdb keeps in-frame clones, though not all of them. The sample has 170,000 or so clones, 75% to 90% seen once. Study outcomes and limitations: A few chains linked to CMV were shown in vitro to be specific for CMV antigens. The finding came from a later analysis; first-cohort TCR clusters tended to co-occur in the roughly 110 validation repertoires.

Turning to this clone: Its antigen is as yet unknown.

The V call is TRBV27, the J call TRBJ2-5, with TRBD1 identical over 8 bases. Specimen: PBMCs. This receptor was identified in a man younger than 35 in good health and CMV-seropositive. The chain's CDR3 is CASSTDRDGQETQYF. CDR3 nucleotides: TGTGCCAGCAGTACGGACAGGGACGGTCAGGAGACCCAGTACTTC.